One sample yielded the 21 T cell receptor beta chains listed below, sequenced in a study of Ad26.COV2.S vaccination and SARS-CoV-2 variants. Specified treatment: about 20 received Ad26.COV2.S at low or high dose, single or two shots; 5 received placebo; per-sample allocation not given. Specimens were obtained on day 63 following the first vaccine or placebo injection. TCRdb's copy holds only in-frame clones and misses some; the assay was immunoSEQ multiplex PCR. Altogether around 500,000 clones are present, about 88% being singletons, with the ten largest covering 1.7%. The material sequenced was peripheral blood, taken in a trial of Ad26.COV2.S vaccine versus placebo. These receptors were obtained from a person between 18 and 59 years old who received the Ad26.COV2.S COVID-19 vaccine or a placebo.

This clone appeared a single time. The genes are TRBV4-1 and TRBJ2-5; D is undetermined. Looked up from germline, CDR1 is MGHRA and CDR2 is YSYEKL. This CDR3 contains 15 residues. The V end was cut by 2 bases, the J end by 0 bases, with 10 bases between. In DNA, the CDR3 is TGCGCCAGCAGCCAAAATCCACAGTACCAAGAGACCCAGTACTTC. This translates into CASSQNPQYQETQYF.

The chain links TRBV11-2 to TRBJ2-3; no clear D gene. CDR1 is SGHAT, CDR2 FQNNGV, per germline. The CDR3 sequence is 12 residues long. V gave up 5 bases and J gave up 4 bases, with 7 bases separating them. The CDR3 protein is CASSRDSDTQYF. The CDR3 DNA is TGTGCCAGCAGCCGAGACTCAGATACGCAGTATTTT.

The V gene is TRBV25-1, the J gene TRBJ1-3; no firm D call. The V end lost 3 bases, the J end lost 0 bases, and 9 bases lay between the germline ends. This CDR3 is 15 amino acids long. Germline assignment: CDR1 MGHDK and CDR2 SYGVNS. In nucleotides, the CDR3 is TGTGCCAGCAGTGACTTGGGAGGCTCTGGAAACACCATATATTTT. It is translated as CASSDLGGSGNTIYF.

In DNA form, the CDR3 reads TGCACCAGCAGACTACAAGGGACAGGGTCGAGCACTGAAGCTTTCTTT. Its protein product is CTSRLQGTGSSTEAFF. V is TRBV1 and J is TRBJ1-1; the table's D call, TRBD1, has no DNA check behind it. TRBV1 has pseudogene status. The CDR3 covers 16 residues.

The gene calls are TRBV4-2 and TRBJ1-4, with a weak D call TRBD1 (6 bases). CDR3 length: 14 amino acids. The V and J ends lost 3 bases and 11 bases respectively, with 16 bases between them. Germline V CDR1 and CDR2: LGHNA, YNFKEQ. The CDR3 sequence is CASSHAGQATKLFF. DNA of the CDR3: TGTGCCAGCAGCCACGCGGGACAAGCAACGAAACTGTTTTTT.

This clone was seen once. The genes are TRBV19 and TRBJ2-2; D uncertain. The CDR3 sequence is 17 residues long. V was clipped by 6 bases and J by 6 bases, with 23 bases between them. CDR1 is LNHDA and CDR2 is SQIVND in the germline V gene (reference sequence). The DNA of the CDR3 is TGTGCCAGTAGACCTCTACCGTTTGGTGGAGTGGCCGGGGAGCTGTTTTTT. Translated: CASRPLPFGGVAGELFF.

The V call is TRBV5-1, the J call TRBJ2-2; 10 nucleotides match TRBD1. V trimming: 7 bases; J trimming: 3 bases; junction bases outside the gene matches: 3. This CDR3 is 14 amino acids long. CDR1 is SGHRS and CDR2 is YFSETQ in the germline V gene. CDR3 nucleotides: TGCGCCAGCGTAGGGACAGGGGACACCGGGGAGCTGTTTTTT. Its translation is CASVGTGDTGELFF. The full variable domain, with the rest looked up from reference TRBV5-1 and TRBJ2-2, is KAGVTQTPRYLIKTRGQQVTLSCSPISGHRSVSWYQQTPGQGLQFLFEYFSETQRNKGNFPGRFSGRQFSNSRSEMNVSTLELGDSALYLCASVGTGDTGELFFGEGSRLTVL.

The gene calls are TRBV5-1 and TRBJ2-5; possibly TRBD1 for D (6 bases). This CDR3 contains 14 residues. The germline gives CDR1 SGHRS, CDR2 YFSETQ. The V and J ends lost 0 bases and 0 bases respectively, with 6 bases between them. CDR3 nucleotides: TGCGCCAGCAGCTTGGAGGGGGACCAAGAGACCCAGTACTTC. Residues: CASSLEGDQETQYF. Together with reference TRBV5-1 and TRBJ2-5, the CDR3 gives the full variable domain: KAGVTQTPRYLIKTRGQQVTLSCSPISGHRSVSWYQQTPGQGLQFLFEYFSETQRNKGNFPGRFSGRQFSNSRSEMNVSTLELGDSALYLCASSLEGDQETQYFGPGTRLLVL.

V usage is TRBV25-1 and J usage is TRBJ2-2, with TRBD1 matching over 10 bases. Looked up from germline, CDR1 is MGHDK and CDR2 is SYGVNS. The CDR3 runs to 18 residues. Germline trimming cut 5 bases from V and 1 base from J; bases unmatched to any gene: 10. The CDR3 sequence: CASSPQLGQGVNTGELFF. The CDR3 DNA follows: TGTGCCAGCAGTCCACAATTAGGACAGGGGGTGAACACCGGGGAGCTGTTTTTT.

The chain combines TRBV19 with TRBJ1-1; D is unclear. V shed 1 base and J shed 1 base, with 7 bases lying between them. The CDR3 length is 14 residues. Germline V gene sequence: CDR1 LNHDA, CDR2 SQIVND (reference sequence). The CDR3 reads CASSIGAGNTEAFF. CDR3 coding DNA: TGTGCCAGTAGTATAGGGGCCGGGAACACTGAAGCTTTCTTT.

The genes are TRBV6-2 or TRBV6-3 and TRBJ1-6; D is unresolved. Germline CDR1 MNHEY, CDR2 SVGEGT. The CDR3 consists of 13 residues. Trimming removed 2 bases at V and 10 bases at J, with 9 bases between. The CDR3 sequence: CASSYTELSPLHF. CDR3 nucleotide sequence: TGTGCCAGCAGTTACACGGAATTATCACCCCTCCACTTT.

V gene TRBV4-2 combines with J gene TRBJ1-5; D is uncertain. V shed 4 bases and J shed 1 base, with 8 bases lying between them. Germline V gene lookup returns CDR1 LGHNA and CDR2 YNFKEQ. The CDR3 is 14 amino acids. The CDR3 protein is CASSPITSNQPQHF. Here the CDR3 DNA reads TGTGCCAGCAGCCCCATCACCAGCAATCAGCCCCAGCATTTT.

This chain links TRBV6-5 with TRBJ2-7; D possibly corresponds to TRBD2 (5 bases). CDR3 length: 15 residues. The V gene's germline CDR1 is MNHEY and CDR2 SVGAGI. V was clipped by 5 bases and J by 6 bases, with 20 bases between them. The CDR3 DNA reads TGTGCCAGCAGTACGCGAACTGCGGGCAGTGGCGAGCAGTACTTC. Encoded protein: CASSTRTAGSGEQYF.

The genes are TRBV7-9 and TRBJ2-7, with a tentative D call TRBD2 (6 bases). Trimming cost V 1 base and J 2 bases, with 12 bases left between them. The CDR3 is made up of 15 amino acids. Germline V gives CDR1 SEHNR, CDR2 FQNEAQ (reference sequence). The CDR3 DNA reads TGTGCCAGCAGCTTAGGGTTTAGCGGACCCTACGAGCAGTACTTC. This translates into CASSLGFSGPYEQYF.

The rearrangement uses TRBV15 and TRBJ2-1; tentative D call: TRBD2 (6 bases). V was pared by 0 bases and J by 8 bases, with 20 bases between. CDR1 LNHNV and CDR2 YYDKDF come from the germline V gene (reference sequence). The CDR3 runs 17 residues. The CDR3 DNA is TGTGCCACCAGCAGAGACTACCCCGGGAGAGGGCAATATGAGCAGTTCTTC. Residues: CATSRDYPGRGQYEQFF.

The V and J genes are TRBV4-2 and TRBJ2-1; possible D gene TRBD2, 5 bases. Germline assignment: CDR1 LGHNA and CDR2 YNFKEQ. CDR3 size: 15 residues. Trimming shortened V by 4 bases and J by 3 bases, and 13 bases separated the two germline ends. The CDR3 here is CASSLDSGNYNEQFF. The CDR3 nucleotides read TGTGCCAGCAGCCTGGACTCGGGAAACTACAATGAGCAGTTCTTC.

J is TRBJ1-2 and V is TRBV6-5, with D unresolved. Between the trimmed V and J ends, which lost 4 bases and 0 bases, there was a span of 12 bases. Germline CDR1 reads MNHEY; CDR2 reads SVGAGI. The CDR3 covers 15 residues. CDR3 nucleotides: TGTGCCAGCAGTTCTACGGACGGAGCTAACTATGGCTACACCTTC. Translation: CASSSTDGANYGYTF.

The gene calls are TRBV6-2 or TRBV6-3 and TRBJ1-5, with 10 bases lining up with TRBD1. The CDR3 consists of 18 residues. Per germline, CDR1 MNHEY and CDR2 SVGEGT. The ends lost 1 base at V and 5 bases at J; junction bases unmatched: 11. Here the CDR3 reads CASSYLFIGTGVHQPQHF. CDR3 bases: TGTGCCAGCAGTTACTTGTTCATCGGGACAGGGGTTCATCAGCCCCAGCATTTT.

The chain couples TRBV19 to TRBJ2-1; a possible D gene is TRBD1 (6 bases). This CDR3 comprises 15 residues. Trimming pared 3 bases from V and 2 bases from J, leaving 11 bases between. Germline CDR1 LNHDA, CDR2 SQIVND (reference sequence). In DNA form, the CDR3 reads TGTGCCAGTAGTATTTTGACAGGCACCTACAATGAGCAGTTCTTC. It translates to CASSILTGTYNEQFF.

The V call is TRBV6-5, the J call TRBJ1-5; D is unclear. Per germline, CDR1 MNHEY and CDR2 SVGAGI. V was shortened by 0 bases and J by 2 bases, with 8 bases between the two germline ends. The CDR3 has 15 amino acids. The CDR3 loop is CASSYSIYGNQPQHF. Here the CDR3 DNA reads TGTGCCAGCAGTTACTCGATCTACGGCAATCAGCCCCAGCATTTT.

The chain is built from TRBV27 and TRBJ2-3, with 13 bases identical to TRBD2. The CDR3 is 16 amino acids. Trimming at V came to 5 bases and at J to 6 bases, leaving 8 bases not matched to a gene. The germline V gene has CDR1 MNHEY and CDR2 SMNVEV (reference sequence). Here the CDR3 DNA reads TGTGCCAGCAGTGCGCGACTAGCGGGAGGAGTGGATACGCAGTATTTT. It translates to CASSARLAGGVDTQYF.